This T cell receptor (beta chain) was sequenced in a study of cytomegalovirus exposure and HLA in healthy donors. Study in general: Around 89 million unique TCRs from HLA-typed donors made up an early data release.

Comment on this clone: Its matching antigen is unknown.

60 Vbeta and 13 Jbeta primers were used in PCR. Only in-frame clones appear in the TCRdb table, and some are missing; sequencing was by immunoSEQ multiplex PCR. The sample shows 170,000 or so clones, 80% to 85% of them seen only once. In germline, CDR1 is LGHNA, CDR2 YSLEER. This CDR3 region has 20 residues. The ends lost 5 bases at V and 0 bases at J; junction bases unmatched: 16. Notes on the study in general: Sequencing depth across donors, presence/absence analyses assumed, was roughly uniform. Reportedly, a later analysis found an Asian-associated ancestry cluster had fewer N-insertions than the roughly 700-donor mean. Through in vitro validation, three CMV-associated chains were shown to be specific for CMV antigens.

The J gene is TRBJ2-6, the V gene TRBV4-3, with TRBD1 matching 7 bases. Source material: PBMCs. The clonotype originates from a man aged 50 to 59 in good health and CMV-seronegative. Here the CDR3 DNA reads TGCGCCAGCAGCAAAGGGTGGACCGGGACAGCAAGCTCTGGGGCCAACGTCCTGACTTTC. It codes for CASSKGWTGTASSGANVLTF.